This TCR beta chain was identified in a study of T cells in Graves' hyperthyroidism and ophthalmopathy. From RNA transcripts, TCR beta CDR3 regions were amplified. First-round RT-PCR of the TCR CDR3 relied on the HTBI primer set. TCRdb reanalysed the multiplex PCR reads using MiXCR and keeps one entry per CDR3 protein. The repertoire holds 350,000 to 450,000 distinct CDR3 sequences, with roughly 13% as singletons. In its sample, this clonotype was seen many times. Ophthalmopathy patients had Clinical Activity Score at least 3, NOSPECS grade at least 4, duration under 3 months. More than 8 ml fresh peripheral blood yielded the PBMCs. Sequencing was carried out using blood. The TCR was taken from a man between 45 and 60 years old with Graves' ophthalmopathy.

The CDR3 bases are TGTGCCAGCAGCTACGATAGCAATCAGCCCCAGCATTTT. It specifies CASSYDSNQPQHF. This chain uses TRBV7-8 with TRBJ1-5, with D unclear. CDR1 and CDR2 from the germline V gene are SGHVS and FQNEAQ. The CDR3 loop spans 13 amino acids. Trimming removed 4 bases at V and 0 bases at J, with 4 bases between.